These T cell receptor beta chains were read from a single sample in a study of blood T cell repertoires in COVID-19. Assay: immunoSEQ multiplex PCR; the TCRdb copy retains only in-frame clones and omits some. The sample lists roughly 200,000 clones, 84% occurring once. Input material: peripheral blood. The source is a man between 50 and 59 years old with active or convalescent COVID-19. The CDR3 runs from the conserved cysteine through the conserved F or W. The D gene is left open where the match is weak. For some rows the clone size is stated as once, few or many, or as a class when expanded; others skip it.

.	TRBV9	TRBD1	TRBJ2-7	CASSSRDRGYEQYF	TGTGCCAGCAGCTCCAGGGACAGGGGATACGAGCAGTACTTC
.	TRBV28	.	TRBJ1-5	CASTMVGVLNQPQHF	TGTGCCAGCACCATGGTAGGGGTCCTCAATCAGCCCCAGCATTTT
.	TRBV5-6	TRBD1	TRBJ1-2	CASSLVSGQGAYGYTF	TGTGCCAGCAGCTTGGTATCCGGACAGGGTGCCTATGGCTACACCTTC
few	TRBV18	.	TRBJ2-7	CASSSDSYEQYF	TGTGCCAGCTCATCCGACAGTTACGAGCAGTACTTC
.	TRBV5-1	.	TRBJ1-3	CASSLMGDTIYF	TGCGCCAGCAGCTTAATGGGAGACACCATATATTTT
.	TRBV19	TRBD1	TRBJ2-7	CASSMDREVYEQYF	TGTGCCAGTAGTATGGACAGGGAAGTCTACGAGCAGTACTTC
.	TRBV4-1	TRBD2	TRBJ2-1	CASSLSSGTSPYNEQFF	TGCGCCAGCAGCCTATCCTCCGGGACTAGCCCCTACAATGAGCAGTTCTTC
.	TRBV10-3	.	TRBJ2-3	CAIRRLASTDTQYF	TGTGCCATCAGGCGACTTGCTAGCACAGATACGCAGTATTTT
.	TRBV19	.	TRBJ1-5	CASRLSDVASNQPQHF	TGTGCCAGTAGACTATCCGATGTGGCTAGCAATCAGCCCCAGCATTTT
.	TRBV27	.	TRBJ2-7	CASSLSGYEQYF	TGTGCCAGCAGTTTATCCGGCTACGAGCAGTACTTC
.	TRBV24-1	TRBD2	TRBJ2-1	CATSDFGTSGMDEQFF	TGTGCCACCAGTGATTTCGGGACTAGCGGGATGGATGAGCAGTTCTTC
once	TRBV27	TRBD1	TRBJ2-5	CASSHGQGEETQYF	TGTGCCAGCAGTCACGGACAGGGCGAAGAGACCCAGTACTTC
once	TRBV5-4	TRBD1	TRBJ1-2	CASSLTGGRGYTF	TGTGCCAGCAGCTTGACAGGGGGGCGGGGCTACACCTTC
.	TRBV28	TRBD1	TRBJ1-1	CASTGLAGLGAGGDWTEAFF	TGTGCCAGCACGGGCTTAGCAGGGTTAGGGGCAGGGGGAGATTGGACTGAAGCTTTCTTT
.	TRBV28	.	TRBJ1-2	CASNIGSGSHYGYTF	TGTGCCAGCAACATAGGCTCCGGGAGTCACTATGGCTACACCTTC
.	TRBV30	TRBD1	TRBJ1-2	CAWRGTGNEGYTF	TGTGCCTGGAGGGGGACAGGAAACGAGGGCTACACCTTC
.	TRBV5-1	.	TRBJ1-3	CASSLISSGNTIYF	TGCGCCAGCAGCTTGATCTCCTCTGGAAACACCATATATTTT
.	TRBV7-3	TRBD2	TRBJ2-1	CASSASSGGNNEQFF	TGTGCCAGCAGCGCATCTAGCGGGGGGAACAATGAGCAGTTCTTC
.	TRBV5-6	TRBD1	TRBJ1-1	CASSLAQGATEAFF	TGTGCCAGCAGCTTGGCCCAGGGGGCCACTGAAGCTTTCTTT
.	TRBV4-2	TRBD1	TRBJ2-3	CASSQGDRADTQYF	TGTGCCAGCAGCCAAGGAGACAGGGCCGATACGCAGTATTTT
.	TRBV4-3	TRBD1	TRBJ2-7	CASSLHRGQGAPNSYEQYF	TGCGCCAGCAGCCTCCATAGGGGACAGGGGGCCCCAAACTCCTACGAGCAGTACTTC
.	TRBV19	TRBD1	TRBJ1-1	CASSKGGTGLNTEAFF	TGTGCCAGTAGTAAAGGGGGGACAGGGTTGAACACTGAAGCTTTCTTT
once	TRBV7-2	.	TRBJ1-4	CASSFRGSEKLFF	TGTGCCAGCAGCTTTAGAGGTTCCGAAAAACTGTTTTTT
.	TRBV6-5	TRBD1	TRBJ2-5	CASSPGQDNLETQYF	TGTGCCAGCAGCCCGGGACAGGACAATTTGGAGACCCAGTACTTC
.	TRBV28	.	TRBJ2-1	CASSFSGYNEQFF	TGTGCCAGCAGTTTCTCGGGTTACAATGAGCAGTTCTTC
once	TRBV3-1/TRBV3-2	.	TRBJ1-2	CASSQDPGRAGYTF	TGTGCCAGCAGCCAAGATCCAGGGAGGGCCGGCTACACCTTC
.	TRBV5-6	.	TRBJ1-2	CASSLRGPEGYTF	TGTGCCAGCAGCTTGCGAGGGCCTGAGGGCTACACCTTC
.	TRBV5-4	TRBD2	TRBJ2-7	CASSLARTSEQYF	TGTGCCAGCAGCTTGGCCAGGACTAGTGAGCAGTACTTC
.	TRBV18	.	TRBJ2-7	CASSPIQVAFDEQYF	TGTGCCAGCTCACCGATTCAGGTGGCTTTTGACGAGCAGTACTTC
.	TRBV4-3	.	TRBJ2-3	CASSQDWRGGRYTQYF	TGCGCCAGCAGCCAAGATTGGAGGGGGGGCCGATATACGCAGTATTTT
once	TRBV3-1/TRBV3-2	.	TRBJ2-7	CASSQFYYEQYF	TGTGCCAGCAGCCAGTTCTACTACGAGCAGTACTTC
.	TRBV4-1	TRBD1	TRBJ1-1	CASSQDWTGSNPEAFF	TGCGCCAGCAGCCAAGACTGGACAGGGTCGAACCCTGAAGCTTTCTTT
.	TRBV7-2	.	TRBJ2-2	CASSSGGAPGLFF	TGTGCCAGCAGCTCGGGGGGCGCACCCGGGCTGTTTTTT
.	TRBV6-2/TRBV6-3	TRBD2	TRBJ2-3	CASSYLTGGPDTQYF	TGTGCCAGCAGTTACCTTACGGGGGGGCCGGATACGCAGTATTTT
.	TRBV9	TRBD2	TRBJ2-2	CASSVIAGGLGTGELFF	TGTGCCAGCAGCGTAATAGCGGGGGGGCTCGGAACCGGGGAGCTGTTTTTT
.	TRBV7-6	TRBD1	TRBJ2-7	CASSSLQGDTYEQYF	TGTGCCAGCAGCTCGTTGCAGGGGGATACCTACGAGCAGTACTTC
.	TRBV7-9	.	TRBJ2-5	CASSLVGETQYF	TGTGCCAGCAGCTTAGTCGGGGAGACCCAGTACTTC
.	TRBV7-2	TRBD2	TRBJ2-1	CASSFPSGGHTSSYNEQFF	TGTGCCAGCAGCTTCCCTAGCGGGGGACACACAAGCTCCTACAATGAGCAGTTCTTC
.	TRBV5-6	TRBD1	TRBJ2-5	CASSLVTGGPETQYF	TGTGCCAGCAGCTTGGTTACAGGGGGCCCAGAGACCCAGTACTTC
.	TRBV29-1	.	TRBJ2-3	CSVTYEVADTQYF	TGCAGCGTTACTTACGAGGTAGCGGATACGCAGTATTTT
.	TRBV7-6	.	TRBJ2-7	CASSLAQGYEQYF	TGTGCCAGCAGCTTAGCGCAGGGATACGAGCAGTACTTC
.	TRBV27	TRBD2	TRBJ2-5	CASSFRTSGGAETQYF	TGTGCCAGCAGTTTTCGGACTAGCGGGGGGGCGGAGACCCAGTACTTC
.	TRBV30	.	TRBJ1-1	CAWSEQGISEAFF	TGTGCCTGGAGTGAACAGGGTATCTCTGAAGCTTTCTTT
once	TRBV6-5	TRBD2	TRBJ2-7	CASSPGTSGVYEQYF	TGTGCCAGCAGTCCCGGGACTAGCGGGGTCTACGAGCAGTACTTC
.	TRBV19	TRBD2	TRBJ2-2	CASSILAGLNTGELFF	TGTGCCAGTAGTATCCTAGCGGGGCTCAACACCGGGGAGCTGTTTTTT
.	TRBV5-4	.	TRBJ1-1	CASSVWVRRYTEAFF	TGTGCCAGCAGCGTCTGGGTGAGGCGCTACACTGAAGCTTTCTTT
.	TRBV30	.	TRBJ1-2	CAWSPRGGHYGYTF	TGTGCCTGGAGTCCCAGGGGTGGGCACTATGGCTACACCTTC
.	TRBV7-2	TRBD1	TRBJ1-2	CASSLGTGEVYGYTF	TGTGCCAGCAGCTTGGGGACAGGGGAAGTGTATGGCTACACCTTC
.	TRBV7-9	.	TRBJ2-2	CASSRGTNTGELFF	TGTGCCAGCAGCCGGGGGACGAACACCGGGGAGCTGTTTTTT
.	TRBV30	.	TRBJ1-2	CAWSVPRVHYTF	TGTGCCTGGAGTGTACCCAGGGTCCACTACACCTTC
.	TRBV7-2	TRBD2	TRBJ2-1	CASSLLRGRLHEQFF	TGTGCCAGCAGCTTATTGCGGGGGAGGCTCCATGAGCAGTTCTTC